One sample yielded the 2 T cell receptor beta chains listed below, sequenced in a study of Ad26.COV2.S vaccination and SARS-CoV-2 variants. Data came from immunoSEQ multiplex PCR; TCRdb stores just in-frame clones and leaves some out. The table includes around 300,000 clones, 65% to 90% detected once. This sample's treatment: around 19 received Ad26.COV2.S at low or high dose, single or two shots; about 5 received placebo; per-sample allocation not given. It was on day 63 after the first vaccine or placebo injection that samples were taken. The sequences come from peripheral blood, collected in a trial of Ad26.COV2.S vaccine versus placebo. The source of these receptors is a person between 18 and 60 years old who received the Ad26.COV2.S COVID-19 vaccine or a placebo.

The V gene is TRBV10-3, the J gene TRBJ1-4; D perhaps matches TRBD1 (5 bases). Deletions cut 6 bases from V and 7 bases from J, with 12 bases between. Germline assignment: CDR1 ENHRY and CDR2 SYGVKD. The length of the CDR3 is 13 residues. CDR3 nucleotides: TGTGCCATCAGGGGCAGGGAGTCTGAAAAACTGTTTTTT. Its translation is CAIRGRESEKLFF.

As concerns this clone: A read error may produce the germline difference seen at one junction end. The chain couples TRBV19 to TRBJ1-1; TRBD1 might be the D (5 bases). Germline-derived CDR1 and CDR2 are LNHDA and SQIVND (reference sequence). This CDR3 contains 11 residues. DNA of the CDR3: TGTGCCAGCAGTATAGGGGCTGAAGCTTTCTTT. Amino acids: CASSIGAEAFF. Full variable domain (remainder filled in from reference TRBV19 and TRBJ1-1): DGGITQSPKYLFRKEGQNVTLSCEQNLNHDAMYWYRQDPGQGLRLIYYSQIVNDFQKGDIAEGYSVSREKKESFPLTVTSAQKNPTAFYLCASSIGAEAFFGQGTRLTVV.